This entry lists 17 T cell receptor beta chains sequenced from one sample in a study of radiotherapy plus CTLA-4 blockade in lung cancer. Assay used: immunoSEQ multiplex PCR; TCRdb lists only in-frame clones, some missing. The sample contains about 48,000 clones, around 88% of which appear only once. The starting material was peripheral blood, obtained from a patient treated with radiotherapy plus ipilimumab. All receptors come from a human donor with non-small cell lung cancer that progressed on radiotherapy plus ipilimumab. Some clones in this sample may be carry-over from other donors' samples.

This clone was detected once. V usage is TRBV5-6 and J usage is TRBJ2-2; 8 bases align to TRBD1. Germline-derived CDR1 and CDR2 are SGHDT and YYEEEE. V trimming: 7 bases; J trimming: 4 bases; junction bases outside the gene matches: 21. CDR3 size: 19 residues. The CDR3 DNA is TGTGCCAGCGGCAAAGTGGGGACAGGACCGCTGATGGGCACCGGGGAGCTGTTTTTT. It is translated as CASGKVGTGPLMGTGELFF.

V gene TRBV11-2 combines with J gene TRBJ1-2, with a weak D call TRBD1 (6 bases). The CDR3 extends over 15 amino acids. Germline-derived CDR1 and CDR2 are SGHAT and FQNNGV. V was trimmed by 4 bases and J by 4 bases, leaving 16 bases between them. CDR3 amino acids: CASSSGQTLTYGYTF. DNA for the CDR3: TGTGCCAGCAGCTCAGGACAGACTTTAACCTATGGCTACACCTTC.

The V and J genes are TRBV18 and TRBJ2-3; maybe TRBD1 (6 bases). V was clipped by 3 bases and J by 5 bases, with 15 bases between them. From germline, CDR1 is KGHSH and CDR2 LQKENI. The CDR3 is 15 residues long. In DNA form, the CDR3 reads TGTGCCAGCTCACCGCGGGCAGGGGTGGAAGATACGCAGTATTTT. Residues: CASSPRAGVEDTQYF.

This chain connects TRBV4-1 to TRBJ2-7; possibly TRBD1 for D (5 bases). CDR3 length: 14 amino acids. V was trimmed by 5 bases and J by 6 bases, leaving 17 bases between them. Germline V lookup: CDR1 MGHRA, CDR2 YSYEKL. This chain's CDR3 is CASSIHAGLGEQYF. CDR3 DNA: TGCGCCAGCAGCATACATGCAGGGCTTGGCGAGCAGTACTTC.

This clone turned up a few times. V and J are TRBV29-1 and TRBJ1-1; D uncertain. The V gene lost 4 bases and the J gene lost 8 bases, with 14 bases spanning the gap. Germline assignment: CDR1 SQVTM and CDR2 ANQGSEA. There are 12 residues in the CDR3. The CDR3 DNA reads as TGCAGCGTTGTCTCGGACGGAGGGGAAGCTTTCTTT. Translated, it gives CSVVSDGGEAFF.

The gene calls are TRBV4-2 and TRBJ2-2; possible D gene TRBD2, 6 bases. This CDR3 is built from 19 residues. Trimming cost V 3 bases and J 4 bases, with 24 bases left between them. Germline V lookup: CDR1 LGHNA, CDR2 YNFKEQ. The CDR3 DNA reads as TGTGCCAGCAGCCATGAATCCCCCCTACTAGCTGGCGGCACCGGGGAGCTGTTTTTT. Translation gives CASSHESPLLAGGTGELFF.

The chain couples TRBV2 to TRBJ2-1; D is possibly TRBD2 (5 bases). The length of the CDR3 is 13 residues. Germline V lookup: CDR1 SNHLY, CDR2 FYNNEI. The V end was cut by 5 bases, the J end by 5 bases, with 10 bases between. In DNA, the CDR3 is TGTGCCAGCAGTCGGGAAGGGCACAATGAGCAGTTCTTC. It specifies CASSREGHNEQFF.

The sample holds one count of this clone. The chain links TRBV5-1 to TRBJ2-1; the match to TRBD2 covers 9 bases. V lost 4 bases to trimming and J lost 7 bases; unmatched junction nucleotides: 9. From germline, CDR1 is SGHRS and CDR2 YFSETQ. This CDR3 comprises 15 residues. Written as DNA, the CDR3 is TGCGCCAGCAGCCGATTGGCGGGGGGGATAAATGAGCAGTTCTTC. This translates into CASSRLAGGINEQFF.

This clone was observed a handful of times. The chain couples TRBV2 to TRBJ1-2, with TRBD1 identical over 8 bases. This CDR3 spans 15 amino acids. In germline, CDR1 is SNHLY, CDR2 FYNNEI. V lost 7 bases and J lost 5; bases outside the gene matches: 12. The chain's CDR3 is CASTPNGGQGYGYTF. The DNA of the CDR3 is TGTGCCAGCACTCCCAACGGCGGACAGGGTTATGGCTACACCTTC.

The J gene is TRBJ2-7, the V gene TRBV7-6; D gene ambiguous. The CDR3 sequence is 14 residues long. Germline V CDR1 and CDR2: SGHVS, FNYEAQ. V was clipped by 5 bases and J by 6 bases, with 17 bases between them. The CDR3 DNA reads as TGTGCCAGCAGCCCTCGCCCCGCGGCCACCGAGCAGTACTTC. Translating gives CASSPRPAATEQYF.

The rearrangement uses TRBV10-3 and TRBJ2-7, with D possibly matching TRBD1 (5 bases). This CDR3 region has 11 residues. Trimming removed 4 bases from V and 6 bases from J, with 7 bases in between. CDR1 is ENHRY and CDR2 is SYGVKD in the germline V gene. CDR3 loop: CAISVGAEQYF. DNA of the CDR3: TGTGCCATCAGTGTTGGGGCCGAGCAGTACTTC.

This clone is a singleton in its sample. V is TRBV2 and J is TRBJ2-7; TRBD1 matches 8 bases. V dropped 5 bases and J dropped 0; count of bases not matched to a gene: 6. From germline, CDR1 is SNHLY and CDR2 FYNNEI. The CDR3 has 15 amino acids. The CDR3 bases are TGTGCCAGCAGTAACCGACAGGGGAGCTCCTACGAGCAGTACTTC. It translates to CASSNRQGSSYEQYF.

The chain employs TRBV4-3 and TRBJ2-2; 7 positions agree with TRBD2. CDR1 and CDR2 from the germline V gene are LGHNA and YSLEER. The J segment lost 1 base and the V segment lost 4 bases, leaving 6 bases of the junction unmatched. The CDR3 is 16 amino acids. CDR3 loop: CASSRRAGRNTGELFF. CDR3 coding DNA: TGCGCCAGCAGCCGGCGAGCGGGACGGAACACCGGGGAGCTGTTTTTT.

This clone was detected only a few times. V usage is TRBV4-2 and J usage is TRBJ1-1; no definite D call. V lost 1 base to trimming and J lost 6 bases, with 18 bases between them. This CDR3 is built from 16 residues. Germline lookup yields CDR1 LGHNA and CDR2 YNFKEQ. The CDR3 sequence: CASSQVQYRTISEAFF. The CDR3 DNA reads TGTGCCAGCAGCCAAGTCCAATACCGAACAATTTCTGAAGCTTTCTTT.

J is TRBJ2-1 and V is TRBV7-2; tentative D call: TRBD1 (5 bases). V lost 2 bases and J 6 bases, leaving 20 bases between the germline ends. There are 17 residues in the CDR3. Germline CDR1 is SGHTA and CDR2 is FQGNSA. The CDR3 coding sequence is TGTGCCAGCAGCTTACGGGCCCGCCGCAGGGATGGCAATGAGCAGTTCTTC. This codes for CASSLRARRRDGNEQFF.

The J gene is TRBJ2-1, the V gene TRBV7-8, with a tentative D call TRBD2 (6 bases). The V and J ends lost 4 bases and 9 bases respectively, with 16 bases between them. In germline, CDR1 is SGHVS, CDR2 FQNEAQ. CDR3 length equals 14 residues. The CDR3 region has the DNA TGTGCCAGCAGCTCAGGATGGGGGGTAGGTGAGCAGTTCTTC. Its translation: CASSSGWGVGEQFF.

The J gene is TRBJ1-3, the V gene TRBV11-3, with D unclear. The CDR3 totals 15 residues. The V end lost 10 bases, the J end lost 0 bases, and 16 bases lay between the germline ends. In germline, CDR1 is SGHNT, CDR2 YENEEA. The CDR3 DNA is TGTGCCAACGGGTGGCACCCGAGCTCTGGAAACACCATATATTTT. Translated: CANGWHPSSGNTIYF.